The clone carrying this T cell receptor beta chain was picked up many times. The antigen is not known. The V and J ends lost 3 bases and 5 bases respectively, with 13 bases between them. This CDR3 spans 14 amino acids. Germline assignment: CDR1 LNHNV and CDR2 YYDKDF (reference sequence). The entry originates in a study of CD8 T cells in ankylosing spondylitis. Whole-study findings and limits: For ankylosing spondylitis blood, a TCR beta motif of 8 or 9 highly homologous variants appeared characteristic. Prior work had noted some motif variants in reactive arthritis blood and synovial fluid. Reported data indicate significant enrichment of disease-linked clones within matched ankylosing spondylitis synovial fluid.

Each TCR beta library was made by quantitative 5'-RACE that incorporated molecular barcodes. Each CDR3 protein is one row after TCRdb ran MiXCR on the 5' RACE reads. This table has under 150,000 distinct CDR3 sequences, about 13% appearing once. Input material: blood, either unsorted or a sorted T cell fraction (not recorded which). This chain links TRBV15 with TRBJ1-1; TRBD1 might be the D (6 bases). The receptor comes from a female donor with ankylosing spondylitis or in good health (not recorded which). The CDR3 loop reads CATSRKQGGTEAFF. CDR3 sequence (DNA): TGTGCCACCAGCAGGAAACAGGGAGGGACTGAAGCTTTCTTT.